The table lists the clone carrying this T cell receptor (beta chain) with a few counts. This record belongs to a study of blood T cell repertoires in COVID-19. This CDR3 is built from 15 residues. Trimming removed 6 bases from V and 6 bases from J; junction bases left unmatched: 9. The germline V gene encodes CDR1 MNHEY and CDR2 SVGAGI. Generated by immunoSEQ multiplex PCR, the TCRdb table keeps only in-frame clones and is missing some. Counted here are 100,000 to 150,000 clones, about 85% occurring once; the ten biggest clones make up about 10%. The chain uses TRBV6-5 and TRBJ2-2, with TRBD2 matching 8 bases. The sample was peripheral blood. This receptor was taken from a man aged 60-69 years with acute or convalescent COVID-19. The CDR3 reads CASRVRGAPPGELFF. The CDR3 nucleotides read TGTGCCAGCAGGGTGCGGGGGGCACCCCCCGGGGAGCTGTTTTTT.